Listed below are T cell receptor beta chains from one sample, sequenced in a study of early T cells in non-severe SARS-CoV-2 infection. From the 5' RACE reads, TCRdb called clonotypes with MiXCR, one entry per CDR3 protein. The sample lists more than 75,000 distinct CDR3 sequences, 13% occurring once. Sequenced sample: whole blood. The receptors stem from an adult who was a healthcare worker with PCR-confirmed SARS-CoV-2 infection or an uninfected control (not recorded which). Both conserved end residues are part of each CDR3. The D gene is left open where the match is weak. Not every row has a clone size; where given, it reads once, few, many or a size class.

V: TRBV18; length: 15; size: .; J: TRBJ1-3; D: .; DNA: TGTGCCAGCTCACCACTTAGCGTCTCTGGAAACACCATATATTTT; CDR3: CASSPLSVSGNTIYF
V: TRBV4-1; length: 14; size: few; J: TRBJ2-7; D: .; DNA: TGCGCCAGCAGCCCCTTGACGGGGTCCTACGAGCAGTACTTC; CDR3: CASSPLTGSYEQYF
V: TRBV5-6; length: 11; size: few; J: TRBJ2-5; D: .; DNA: TGTGCCAGCAGCTTGTTCCAGACCCAGTACTTC; CDR3: CASSLFQTQYF
V: TRBV5-1; length: 15; size: few; J: TRBJ2-1; D: .; DNA: TGCGCCAGCAGCTTGGAGATTTGGATCTACAATGAGCAGTTCTTC; CDR3: CASSLEIWIYNEQFF
V: TRBV29-1; length: 13; size: .; J: TRBJ2-3; D: .; DNA: TGCAGCGTTGGAGCCGGGAGCACAGATACGCAGTATTTT; CDR3: CSVGAGSTDTQYF
V: TRBV28; length: 14; size: .; J: TRBJ2-7; D: .; DNA: TGTGCCAGCAGCCTAACCTGGGGGCCCTACGAGCAGTACTTC; CDR3: CASSLTWGPYEQYF
V: TRBV30; length: 16; size: .; J: TRBJ2-4; D: .; DNA: TGTGCCTGGAGTGTAGACCGATGGACAACCAAAAACATTCAGTACTTC; CDR3: CAWSVDRWTTKNIQYF
V: TRBV20-1; length: 12; size: .; J: TRBJ1-4; D: .; DNA: TGCAGTGGGTCACAGGGCGACGAAAAACTGTTTTTT; CDR3: CSGSQGDEKLFF
V: TRBV2; length: 15; size: .; J: TRBJ2-5; D: TRBD1; DNA: TGTGCCAGCAGTGCTCCCCGACAGGGGCAAGAGACCCAGTACTTC; CDR3: CASSAPRQGQETQYF
V: TRBV7-6; length: 14; size: .; J: TRBJ2-7; D: TRBD1; DNA: TGTGCCAGCTCTCCCGGGACAGCCGGCTACGAGCAGTACTTC; CDR3: CASSPGTAGYEQYF
V: TRBV5-1; length: 16; size: .; J: TRBJ2-1; D: .; DNA: TGCGCCAGCAGCTTGGTTTCGACAGCATCCTACAATGAGCAGTTCTTC; CDR3: CASSLVSTASYNEQFF
V: TRBV15; length: 15; size: .; J: TRBJ2-3; D: .; DNA: TGTGCCACCAGCAGGGACCGGGGCATCCCAGATACGCAGTATTTT; CDR3: CATSRDRGIPDTQYF
V: TRBV10-3; length: 14; size: few; J: TRBJ2-1; D: .; DNA: TGTGCCATCAGGCCGGGCCTAAAAATCGATGAGCAGTTCTTC; CDR3: CAIRPGLKIDEQFF
V: TRBV30; length: 13; size: many; J: TRBJ2-1; D: .; DNA: TGTGCCTGGGGGGTGGGCCCCTACAATGAGCAGTTCTTC; CDR3: CAWGVGPYNEQFF
V: TRBV7-2; length: 15; size: .; J: TRBJ2-7; D: TRBD1; DNA: TGTGCCAGCAGCCGAGCCGGGACAGGGAGCTACGAGCAGTACTTC; CDR3: CASSRAGTGSYEQYF
V: TRBV7-2; length: 13; size: many; J: TRBJ2-1; D: .; DNA: TGTGCCAGCAGCTTAGGGATTTACAATGAGCAGTTCTTC; CDR3: CASSLGIYNEQFF
V: TRBV5-1; length: 12; size: few; J: TRBJ2-1; D: .; DNA: TGCGCCAGCAGGCACCAGGGGAATGAGCAGTTCTTC; CDR3: CASRHQGNEQFF
V: TRBV7-9; length: 16; size: many; J: TRBJ1-3; D: .; DNA: TGTGCCAGCAGCTTAGAGTACGGGAGCTCTGGAAACACCATATATTTT; CDR3: CASSLEYGSSGNTIYF
V: TRBV20-1; length: 14; size: few; J: TRBJ1-4; D: TRBD1; DNA: TGCAGTGCTAGAGAAGGGACAGGGCCGGGAAAACTGTTTTTT; CDR3: CSAREGTGPGKLFF
V: TRBV6-5; length: 19; size: few; J: TRBJ2-3; D: TRBD2; DNA: TGTGCCAGCAGTCAGCGGACCCAGCGGGAGTTCCCTAGCACAGATACGCAGTATTTT; CDR3: CASSQRTQREFPSTDTQYF
V: TRBV12-3/TRBV12-4; length: 12; size: few; J: TRBJ2-7; D: .; DNA: TGTGCCAGCAGTTTTTCCCCCTACGAGCAGTACTTC; CDR3: CASSFSPYEQYF
V: TRBV5-1; length: 14; size: .; J: TRBJ1-1; D: .; DNA: TGCGCCAACAGCTCAGGGAAGATGAACACTGAAGCTTTCTTT; CDR3: CANSSGKMNTEAFF
V: TRBV12-3/TRBV12-4; length: 14; size: many; J: TRBJ2-1; D: .; DNA: TGTGCCAGCAGTTGGGGCAGCTCCTACAATGAGCAGTTCTTC; CDR3: CASSWGSSYNEQFF
V: TRBV29-1; length: 11; size: many; J: TRBJ1-1; D: .; DNA: TGCAGCGTTGCAGGGTACACTGAAGCTTTCTTT; CDR3: CSVAGYTEAFF
V: TRBV18; length: 15; size: .; J: TRBJ2-7; D: TRBD1; DNA: TGTGCCAGCTCACCACCAGGGGGACAGTCCTACGAGCAGTACTTC; CDR3: CASSPPGGQSYEQYF
V: TRBV20-1; length: 16; size: few; J: TRBJ2-3; D: TRBD1; DNA: TGCAGTGCTAGGGGGGGACAGGGGGCCGTCACAGATACGCAGTATTTT; CDR3: CSARGGQGAVTDTQYF
V: TRBV11-3; length: 14; size: many; J: TRBJ2-6; D: .; DNA: TGTGCCAGCAGCCCACACTCTGGGGCCAACGTCCTGACTTTC; CDR3: CASSPHSGANVLTF
V: TRBV19; length: 13; size: few; J: TRBJ2-5; D: .; DNA: TGTGCCAGTAGTATCGTGGGGGGAGAGACCCAGTACTTC; CDR3: CASSIVGGETQYF
V: TRBV5-1; length: 15; size: few; J: TRBJ1-6; D: .; DNA: TGCGCCAGCAGCTTGGCCGGACAAGGAAATTCACCCCTCCACTTT; CDR3: CASSLAGQGNSPLHF
V: TRBV7-6; length: 13; size: many; J: TRBJ1-2; D: TRBD1; DNA: TGTGCCAGCAGCTTAGAAGCAGGGGGCGGCTACACCTTC; CDR3: CASSLEAGGGYTF
V: TRBV4-2; length: 16; size: .; J: TRBJ2-6; D: .; DNA: TGTGCCAGCAGCCAATCTCAGGGGTCTGGGGCCAACGTCCTGATTTTC; CDR3: CASSQSQGSGANVLIF
V: TRBV20-1; length: 15; size: .; J: TRBJ2-7; D: TRBD1; DNA: TGCAGTGCGCAGGACAGGGACCTCTTAGCCTACGAGCAGTACTTC; CDR3: CSAQDRDLLAYEQYF
V: TRBV7-9; length: 15; size: many; J: TRBJ1-3; D: TRBD1; DNA: TGTGCCAGCAGCTCGACAGGGGGAACTGGAAACACCATATATTTT; CDR3: CASSSTGGTGNTIYF
V: TRBV24-1; length: 12; size: .; J: TRBJ2-3; D: .; DNA: TGTGCCACCAGTGATCTGGCAGATACGCAGTATTTT; CDR3: CATSDLADTQYF
V: TRBV27; length: 16; size: few; J: TRBJ2-7; D: TRBD1; DNA: TGTGCCAGCAGTTCCCAATACCGGGACAGGGGACGCGAGCAGTACTTC; CDR3: CASSSQYRDRGREQYF
V: TRBV12-3/TRBV12-4; length: 15; size: .; J: TRBJ2-1; D: TRBD2; DNA: TGTGCCAGCAGGGGAGCTAGCGGGAGTATGAATGAGCAGTTCTTC; CDR3: CASRGASGSMNEQFF
V: TRBV11-3; length: 15; size: .; J: TRBJ2-2; D: .; DNA: TGTGCCAGCAGCTCTGACAGATCGAACACCGGGGAGCTGTTTTTT; CDR3: CASSSDRSNTGELFF
V: TRBV7-2; length: 11; size: .; J: TRBJ1-1; D: .; DNA: TGTGCCAGCAGCTTACGAGGAAGAGCTTTCTTT; CDR3: CASSLRGRAFF
V: TRBV5-5; length: 15; size: many; J: TRBJ2-4; D: .; DNA: TGTGCCAGCGCCTCTCCCGCAGCGGCCAAAAACATTCAGTACTTC; CDR3: CASASPAAAKNIQYF
V: TRBV5-1; length: 13; size: few; J: TRBJ1-2; D: .; DNA: TGCGCCAGCAGCCCGGGACCGACAAGGGATTACACCTTC; CDR3: CASSPGPTRDYTF